This T cell receptor (beta chain) was identified during a study of T cells in Graves' hyperthyroidism and ophthalmopathy. This clonotype appeared a single time. Its antigen is undetermined. A junction boundary mismatches the germline segment, possibly from a read error. This CDR3 has 13 amino acids. The germline gives CDR1 SGHRS, CDR2 YFSETQ. Study-wide results and limits: From stable hyperthyroidism, ophthalmopathy was set apart by a 13 V-J model.

There were TCR beta CDR3 regions amplified from RNA transcripts. First-round RT-PCR targeting the TCR CDR3 was performed with the HTBI primer set. TCRdb re-derived calls from the multiplex PCR reads in MiXCR, one entry per CDR3 protein. Among around 800,000 distinct CDR3 sequences, 38% were seen once, and the ten largest hold 7.5% to 9.5%. Sequenced sample: blood. This chain uses TRBV5-1 with TRBJ1-6; D gene uncertain. This sequence originates from a man between 18 and 35 years old with Graves' hyperthyroidism. The CDR3 DNA follows: TGCGCCAGCAGCCCTACATCTAACGCACCCCTCCGCTTT. It translates to CASSPTSNAPLRF.